The 12 T cell receptor beta chains below were found in one sample sequenced in a study of shared clonotypes between healthy human individuals. Here immunoSEQ multiplex PCR was the method, and the copy in TCRdb shows in-frame clones only, minus some. This sample has roughly 2.1 million clones, with 90% to 95% found just once. Naive CD8 cells comprised CD45RO-negative, CCR7-positively selected cells, excluding terminally differentiated effector memory CD45RA+ cells. Material: naive CD8+ T cells from PBMCs. These receptors were taken from a man aged 18 to 29 in good health. Some clones in this sample may be carry-over from other donors' samples.

The table lists this clone with a count of one. The CDR3 DNA reads TGTGCCAGCAGCACAACTTTGGGGGCGCGAGGAAACACCATATATTTT. As protein: CASSTTLGARGNTIYF. The chain recombines TRBV21-1 with TRBJ1-3; the table's D gene call, TRBD1, was not cross checked with the DNA. TRBV21-1 is listed as a pseudogene. The CDR3 contains 16 residues.

This clone showed up just once. CDR3 residues: CASEGDGTDTQYF. The CDR3 DNA follows: TGTGCCAGCGAAGGGGATGGCACAGATACGCAGTATTTT. The chain couples TRBV27 to TRBJ2-3, with a tentative D call TRBD1 (5 bases). This CDR3 comprises 13 residues. With 8 bases removed from V and 1 base from J, the gap between germline ends came to 10 bases. Germline CDR1 MNHEY, CDR2 SMNVEV (reference sequence).

The chain employs TRBV27 and TRBJ2-3, with D possibly TRBD1 on 6 matching bases. Germline values: CDR1 MNHEY, CDR2 SMNVEV (reference sequence). Trimming shortened V by 4 bases and J by 0 bases, and 11 bases separated the two germline ends. CDR3 length: 15 amino acids. The CDR3: CASSSSRGSTDTQYF. CDR3 coding DNA: TGTGCCAGCAGTTCCTCCAGGGGTAGCACAGATACGCAGTATTTT.

The rearrangement joins TRBV29-1 to TRBJ2-2; no firm D call. The V and J ends lost 5 bases and 4 bases respectively, with 8 bases between them. This CDR3 is built from 12 residues. CDR1 is SQVTM, CDR2 ANQGSEA, per germline. CDR3 sequence (DNA): TGCAGCGTTCTCTTGCCCACCGGGGAGCTGTTTTTT. Its protein is CSVLLPTGELFF.

This chain joins TRBV7-9 and TRBJ2-1, with D possibly matching TRBD1 (6 bases). This CDR3 contains 15 residues. The germline gives CDR1 SEHNR, CDR2 FQNEAQ (reference sequence). Trimming cost V 5 bases and J 8 bases, with 19 bases left between them. The CDR3 DNA is TGTGCCAGCAGCCCTCCTGCGGGCAGGGGATATGAGCAGTTCTTC. It codes for CASSPPAGRGYEQFF.

The CDR3 DNA sequence: TGTGCCAGCTCCGGGAGGGGGCCTCTCATGAACACTGAAGCTTTCTTT. Its protein product is CASSGRGPLMNTEAFF. V gene TRBV19 combines with J gene TRBJ1-1; 7 bases map to TRBD1. Germline V gene lookup returns CDR1 LNHDA and CDR2 SQIVND (reference sequence). V was pared by 9 bases and J by 0 bases, with 13 bases of the junction left unmatched. This CDR3 contains 16 residues.

This clone was found once. The chain links TRBV27 to TRBJ2-7; 7 bases match TRBD1. The CDR3 loop spans 15 amino acids. Germline V gene data show CDR1 as MNHEY and CDR2 as SMNVEV (reference sequence). The trim removed 3 bases at V and 0 bases at J, leaving 5 bases unmatched. The CDR3: CASSFATGSSYEQYF. The CDR3 DNA reads as TGTGCCAGCAGTTTCGCGACAGGGAGCTCCTACGAGCAGTACTTC.

The rearrangement links TRBV28 to TRBJ2-2; TRBD1 matches 7 bases. In germline, CDR1 is MDHEN, CDR2 SYDVKM. V shed 5 bases, J shed 4 bases, and the junction held 10 bases outside the gene matches. The CDR3 is 16 residues long. The CDR3 DNA sequence: TGTGCCAGCAGTACCAGGGGGTGGATTCGCACCGGGGAGCTGTTTTTT. It is translated as CASSTRGWIRTGELFF.

The CDR3: CASSASQGWYEQYF. The CDR3 region has the DNA TGTGCCAGCAGCGCAAGTCAGGGTTGGTACGAGCAGTACTTC. The genes are TRBV7-6 and TRBJ2-7; possible D gene TRBD1, 5 bases. CDR1 is SGHVS, CDR2 FNYEAQ, per germline. This CDR3 comprises 14 residues. Trimming pared 5 bases from V and 4 bases from J, leaving 15 bases between.

The chain uses TRBV7-6 and TRBJ2-2; TRBD1 agrees at 9 bases. CDR1 SGHVS and CDR2 FNYEAQ come from the germline V gene. V trimming: 7 bases; J trimming: 1 base; junction bases outside the gene matches: 10. The CDR3 spans 17 residues. This CDR3 reads CASTAPVDRGNTGELFF. The DNA for the CDR3 is TGTGCCAGCACCGCCCCTGTGGACAGGGGGAACACCGGGGAGCTGTTTTTT.

This chain joins TRBV5-1 and TRBJ2-7, with D possibly TRBD1 on 6 matching bases. Germline V gene lookup returns CDR1 SGHRS and CDR2 YFSETQ. Trimming stripped 3 bases from V and 6 bases from J, with 19 bases between. CDR3 length: 15 amino acids. The CDR3 DNA follows: TGCGCCAGCAGCTGGAGGCGTGGGGGCCCGCTCGAGCAGTACTTC. Protein product: CASSWRRGGPLEQYF.

V gene TRBV28 combines with J gene TRBJ2-1, with TRBD1 matching 9 bases. With 5 bases clipped from V and 9 bases from J, the junction kept 8 bases outside the gene matches. Germline CDR1 and CDR2: MDHEN and SYDVKM. The CDR3 is 14 residues long. The CDR3 region has the DNA TGTGCCAGCAGTCTCGGACAGGGGTTTACTGAGCAGTTCTTC. Translated, it gives CASSLGQGFTEQFF.